The sequence of this TCR beta chain was determined in a study of T cells in localized non-small cell lung cancer. The CDR3 is 16 residues long. CDR1 and CDR2 from the germline V gene are SGDLS and YYNGEE. Trimming removed 4 bases from V and 4 bases from J; junction bases left unmatched: 6. Whole-study results and caveats: Out of the top 100 tumor clones, a median around 56 were seen in adjacent lung. A higher density of T cells in blood coincided with extended overall survival. The highest T cell clonality was in uninvolved adjacent lung, above tumor.

TCRdb's table, derived via immunoSEQ multiplex PCR, lists solely in-frame clones and lacks some. The data show roughly 2,400 clones, with less than 25% seen just once and roughly 9% held by the top ten. To note about this clone: Its specificity is unknown.

This receptor was obtained from a woman between 40 and 69 years old with stage I squamous cell lung carcinoma. The sequences come from lung tumor tissue, collected before any cancer treatment. The chain joins TRBV9 to TRBJ2-3; 13 nucleotides align to TRBD2. This chain's CDR3 is CASSSGLAGISDTQYF. The CDR3 coding sequence is TGTGCCAGCAGCTCGGGACTAGCGGGAATCTCAGATACGCAGTATTTT.